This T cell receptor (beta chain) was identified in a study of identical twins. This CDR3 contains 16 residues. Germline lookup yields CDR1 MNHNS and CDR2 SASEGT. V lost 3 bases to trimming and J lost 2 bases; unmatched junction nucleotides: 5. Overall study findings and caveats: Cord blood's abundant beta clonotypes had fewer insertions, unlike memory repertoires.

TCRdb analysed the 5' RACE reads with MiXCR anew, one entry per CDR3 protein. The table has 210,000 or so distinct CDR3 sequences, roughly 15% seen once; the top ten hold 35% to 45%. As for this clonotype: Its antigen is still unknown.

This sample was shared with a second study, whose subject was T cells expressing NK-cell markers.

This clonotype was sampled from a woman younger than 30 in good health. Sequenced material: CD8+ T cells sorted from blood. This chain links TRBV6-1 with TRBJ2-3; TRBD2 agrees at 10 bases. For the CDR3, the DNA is TGTGCCAGCAGTGAGTTAGCGGGGGGTAACACAGATACGCAGTATTTT. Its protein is CASSELAGGNTDTQYF.